This TCR beta chain was captured in a study of T cell responses to AZD1222 COVID-19 vaccine. TCRdb's copy holds only in-frame clones and misses some; the assay was immunoSEQ multiplex PCR. The sample comprises 130,000 or so clones, less than 95% of which are singletons, and around 7% rests with the top ten. A remark on this clone: Its antigen is unknown.

Notes on the study in general: Females outnumbered males among donors, who were mostly white British; clonal diversity was possibly underestimated.

V shed 2 bases, J shed 5 bases, and the junction held 7 bases outside the gene matches. This CDR3 is built from 15 residues. Germline loops: CDR1 SGDLS, CDR2 YYNGEE. Sequencing was performed on peripheral blood, taken on day 0 of AZD1222 vaccination. The chain combines TRBV9 with TRBJ1-1; 9 positions agree with TRBD1. The source is an adult in good health. The CDR3 region has the DNA TGTGCCAGCAGCGTCGGACAGGGGCTAAAGACTGAAGCTTTCTTT. Translated: CASSVGQGLKTEAFF.